These T cell receptor beta chains were read from a single sample in a study of cytomegalovirus exposure and HLA in healthy donors. Sequenced by immunoSEQ multiplex PCR; TCRdb stores in-frame clones only, minus some. The sample includes roughly 190,000 clones, approximately 9.5% of them seen just once. Material: PBMCs. Receptor source: a woman in her twenties or thirties in good health and CMV-seropositive. Both conserved end residues are part of each CDR3. D genes are given only for firm matches. Clone sizes are given selectively: once, few, many, or a class where the clone is expanded.

D: .; size: few; V: TRBV5-1; J: TRBJ2-4; DNA: TGCGCCAGCAGCTTGGCCGGGAAAAACATTCAGTACTTC; CDR3: CASSLAGKNIQYF
D: .; size: few; V: TRBV10-3; J: TRBJ2-6; DNA: TGTGCCATCAGGGCGGACTCTGGGGCCAACGTCCTGACTTTC; CDR3: CAIRADSGANVLTF
D: .; size: few; V: TRBV12-2; J: TRBJ2-2; DNA: TGTGCAAGTCGCTTACAGGGCCTAACGAACACCGGGGAGCTGTTTTTT; CDR3: CASRLQGLTNTGELFF
D: TRBD1; size: .; V: TRBV6-6; J: TRBJ1-1; DNA: TGTGCCAGCAGTACCTCCAGACAGGGACAAGCTTTCTTT; CDR3: CASSTSRQGQAFF
D: .; size: .; V: TRBV6-5; J: TRBJ1-2; DNA: TGTGCCAGTTCGGGTCGATTAAACTATGGCTACACCTTC; CDR3: CASSGRLNYGYTF
D: .; size: .; V: TRBV4-1; J: TRBJ2-5; DNA: TGCGCCAGCAGCCAAGGCGGCGAGACCCAGTACTTC; CDR3: CASSQGGETQYF
D: TRBD1; size: .; V: TRBV28; J: TRBJ1-5; DNA: TGTGCCAGCAGACTCGGGGAGGGACAGGGATTCTGGCAGCCCCAGCATTTT; CDR3: CASRLGEGQGFWQPQHF
D: .; size: few; V: TRBV5-1; J: TRBJ2-7; DNA: TGCGCCAGCAGCTTGGAACTAGCAGGCTTAGAGCAGTACTTC; CDR3: CASSLELAGLEQYF
D: TRBD2; size: .; V: TRBV4-1; J: TRBJ2-1; DNA: TGCGCCAGCAGCCAATCGGGCGGGAGCAATGAGCAGTTCTTC; CDR3: CASSQSGGSNEQFF
D: .; size: .; V: TRBV9; J: TRBJ1-1; DNA: TGTGCCAGCGCGGGGGGGGAGAACACTGAAGCTTTCTTT; CDR3: CASAGGENTEAFF
D: .; size: .; V: TRBV2; J: TRBJ2-1; DNA: TGTGCCAGCAGCGGGAGCGGCAATGAGCAGTTCTTC; CDR3: CASSGSGNEQFF
D: TRBD2; size: few; V: TRBV6-1; J: TRBJ2-7; DNA: TGTGCCAGCATACTCGGACTAGCGGGAGGCGAGCAGTACTTC; CDR3: CASILGLAGGEQYF
D: TRBD2; size: .; V: TRBV4-2; J: TRBJ2-1; DNA: TGTGCCAGCAGCCAAGACTCTAGCGGGAGGGCCGATGAGCAGTTCTTC; CDR3: CASSQDSSGRADEQFF
D: .; size: .; V: TRBV5-6; J: TRBJ2-1; DNA: TGTGCCAGCAGCTTGGCCGCGGGGATAGGGTACAATGAGCAGTTCTTC; CDR3: CASSLAAGIGYNEQFF
D: .; size: few; V: TRBV21-1; J: TRBJ2-7; DNA: TGTGCCAGCAGCAACAACGGGACTAGCGGGCCCAATTCCTACGAGCAGTACTTC; CDR3: CASSNNGTSGPNSYEQYF
D: TRBD2; size: few; V: TRBV5-1; J: TRBJ2-5; DNA: TGCGCCAGCAGATGGACTAGCGGACAAGAGACCCAGTACTTC; CDR3: CASRWTSGQETQYF
D: .; size: .; V: TRBV19; J: TRBJ2-2; DNA: TGTGCCAGTAGTAGACGGACACTAAATGGGGGCGGGGGTACGAACACCGGGGAGCTGTTTTTT; CDR3: CASSRRTLNGGGGTNTGELFF
D: TRBD1; size: few; V: TRBV6-1; J: TRBJ1-1; DNA: TGTGCCAGCAGGATCCGGGACAGGGGCACTGAAGCTTTCTTT; CDR3: CASRIRDRGTEAFF
D: TRBD2; size: few; V: TRBV9; J: TRBJ2-1; DNA: TGTGCCAGCAGCGTAGGGGGACTAGCGGGAGGGAACGATTACAATGAGCAGTTCTTC; CDR3: CASSVGGLAGGNDYNEQFF
D: TRBD1; size: few; V: TRBV2; J: TRBJ1-6; DNA: TGTGCCAGCAGTGACAGGGGGCGAGGTAGTTCACCCCTCCACTTT; CDR3: CASSDRGRGSSPLHF
D: .; size: few; V: TRBV4-1; J: TRBJ2-5; DNA: TGCGCCAGCAGCCAATCCGGGACATTGGAATCGGAGACCCAGTACTTC; CDR3: CASSQSGTLESETQYF
D: .; size: .; V: TRBV19; J: TRBJ1-6; DNA: TGTGCCAGTAGTATGGAGTTTAGGGGGACCTCACCCCTCCACTTT; CDR3: CASSMEFRGTSPLHF
D: .; size: few; V: TRBV7-9; J: TRBJ2-7; DNA: TGTGCCAGCAGCCCGTGGGAGCAGCTATCCTACGAGCAGTACTTC; CDR3: CASSPWEQLSYEQYF
D: TRBD1; size: few; V: TRBV4-1; J: TRBJ1-1; DNA: TGCGCCAGCAGCCAAGAAGGGGGCGGACAGCCGAGAACTGAAGCTTTCTTT; CDR3: CASSQEGGGQPRTEAFF
D: TRBD2; size: .; V: TRBV25-1; J: TRBJ2-7; DNA: TGTGCCAGCAGTGAAGGTCGGGGGGGCGAGCAGTACTTC; CDR3: CASSEGRGGEQYF
D: .; size: few; V: TRBV18; J: TRBJ2-7; DNA: TGTGCCAGCTCAGGACAGATTCCGTACGAGCAGTACTTC; CDR3: CASSGQIPYEQYF
D: .; size: .; V: TRBV11-2; J: TRBJ2-7; DNA: TGTGCCAGCAGCTTCGTCGACAAACTCTCCGAATACGAGCAGTACTTC; CDR3: CASSFVDKLSEYEQYF
D: TRBD1; size: .; V: TRBV4-1; J: TRBJ2-6; DNA: TGCGCCAGCAGCCATTTCAGGACAGGGCCCTCTGGGGCCAACGTCCTGACTTTC; CDR3: CASSHFRTGPSGANVLTF
D: .; size: .; V: TRBV4-1; J: TRBJ2-5; DNA: TGCGCCAGCAGCCACCGGAGGGGACAGGGTCTAGCGGGATACAAAGAGACCCAGTACTTC; CDR3: CASSHRRGQGLAGYKETQYF
D: TRBD1; size: .; V: TRBV5-4; J: TRBJ2-2; DNA: TGTGCCAGCAGCTCAATACTTTCCGGGACAGGGATCACCGGGGAGCTGTTTTTT; CDR3: CASSSILSGTGITGELFF
D: .; size: .; V: TRBV5-8; J: TRBJ1-5; DNA: TGTGCCAGCAGCTTGAAAATGGGGGCAAGCAATCAGCCCCAGCATTTT; CDR3: CASSLKMGASNQPQHF
D: .; size: .; V: TRBV28; J: TRBJ2-7; DNA: TGTGCCAGCAGTTCCCACCGTCCCGGCGGGCAGTACTTC; CDR3: CASSSHRPGGQYF